The present TCR beta chain was sequenced within a study of blood T cell repertoires in COVID-19 (dated by TCRdb to about 2020). At the level of the whole study: Samples from collaborators originated in the United States, Italy and Spain and spanned both the acute and convalescent phases of COVID-19. The prospective study material was composed of cDNA or gDNA derived from T cells, B-cell-depleted T cells, or PBMCs. Deeply sampled blood TCRbeta repertoires from subjects exposed to, actively infected with, or recovered from COVID-19 were included in the dataset. The repertoires were made available in a free public database intended to serve as a resource for research on the immune response to SARS-CoV-2. The samples were drawn from the first 160 participants of the ongoing ImmuneRACE study and from about 1,200 subjects provided by 6 global collaborators. Nearly every sample came with metadata listing a de-identified subject ID, COVID-19 status, age in years and sex. Where HLA class I and class II types were available, the types were taken from metadata supplied by the sample provider, not from assay-based typing.

The CDR3 runs 15 residues from the cysteine to the phenylalanine. The sequence is cut down to CDR3 DNA, 45 bases in frame from base 1. The germline V gene provides CDR1 SGHVS and CDR2 FNYEAQ. Unmatched junction bases come to 2, with V trimmed by 0 bases and J by 1 base. Whole blood was collected in K2EDTA tubes by collaborating institutions according to the institutions' own protocols. For TCRbeta analysis, collaborators shipped samples as frozen whole blood, isolated PBMCs, or DNA extracted from either of those sample types. A remark on this clone: No cognate antigen has been identified for it. Within one base of it there is no much larger clone, and no base qualities were kept.

TCRbeta CDR3 regions were amplified from genomic DNA by means of the immunoSEQ Assay, a bias-controlled multiplex PCR. Under the source paper's analysis protocol: The number of nucleated cells in each sample was estimated from the amplification of reference gene primers within the assay. To quantify the absolute abundance of each unique TCRbeta CDR3 rearrangement, sequence reads were collapsed and filtered. For each sample, productive Simpson clonality was calculated as the square root of Simpson's diversity index over productive rearrangements. TCRdb took this table from immuneACCESS and kept in-frame rearrangements with V and J called. Such tables lack part of the clones; where checked against another copy, unresolved V genes explain under half of the gap, and the rest is unexplained. Clone size and the V and J calls come from that table; the DNA yielded D and trimming. This sample gives approximately 49,000 clones in total; approximately 70% of them show up just once. About 8.8% of the sample lies in the top ten.

The investigation overall reported the following: How much clinical and demographic metadata was included differed by source and by participant, and the metadata was provided uncurated.

The sequence joins TRBV7-6 to TRBJ2-5; the central 7 bases match TRBD2. This clonotype originated in an older woman with acute or convalescent COVID-19. Sequenced material: peripheral blood. The sequenced DNA: TGTGCCAGCAGCTTAGCGGGCGGGGGCCAAGAGACCCAGTACTTC. It codes for CASSLAGGGQETQYF.